The 2 T cell receptor beta chains below all came from one sample that was sequenced in a study of blood T cell repertoires in COVID-19 (TCRdb year 2020). The library was built by means of the immunoSEQ multiplex PCR assay. In its TCRdb copy, this immuneACCESS table keeps in-frame sequences only and misses some clones. Where compared with another copy, unresolved V genes explain less than half of these, and the others have no known cause. The sample table records about 200,000 clones; 83% of these occur just once. Clones ranked in the top ten supply about 8.1% of the sample. The specimen sequenced was peripheral blood. The receptors were sampled from a woman between 45 and 65 years old with acute or convalescent COVID-19.

The table lists this clone with a count of one. V is TRBV4-2 and J is TRBJ1-2; D gene ambiguous. Germline assignment: CDR1 LGHNA and CDR2 YNFKEQ. The CDR3 consists of 15 residues. The V end was cut by 4 bases, the J end by 5 bases, with 17 bases between. The CDR3 coding sequence is TGTGCCAGCAGCCCCGGGGAAAAGGGTTTATATGGCTACACCTTC. The encoded protein is CASSPGEKGLYGYTF.

This chain uses TRBV2 with TRBJ1-5; D is uncertain. V was shortened by 5 bases and J by 2 bases, with 7 bases between the two germline ends. Germline V gives CDR1 SNHLY, CDR2 FYNNEI. This CDR3 spans 13 amino acids. DNA for the CDR3: TGTGCCAGCAGTATAGAGGGCAATCAGCCCCAGCATTTT. Translating it yields CASSIEGNQPQHF.